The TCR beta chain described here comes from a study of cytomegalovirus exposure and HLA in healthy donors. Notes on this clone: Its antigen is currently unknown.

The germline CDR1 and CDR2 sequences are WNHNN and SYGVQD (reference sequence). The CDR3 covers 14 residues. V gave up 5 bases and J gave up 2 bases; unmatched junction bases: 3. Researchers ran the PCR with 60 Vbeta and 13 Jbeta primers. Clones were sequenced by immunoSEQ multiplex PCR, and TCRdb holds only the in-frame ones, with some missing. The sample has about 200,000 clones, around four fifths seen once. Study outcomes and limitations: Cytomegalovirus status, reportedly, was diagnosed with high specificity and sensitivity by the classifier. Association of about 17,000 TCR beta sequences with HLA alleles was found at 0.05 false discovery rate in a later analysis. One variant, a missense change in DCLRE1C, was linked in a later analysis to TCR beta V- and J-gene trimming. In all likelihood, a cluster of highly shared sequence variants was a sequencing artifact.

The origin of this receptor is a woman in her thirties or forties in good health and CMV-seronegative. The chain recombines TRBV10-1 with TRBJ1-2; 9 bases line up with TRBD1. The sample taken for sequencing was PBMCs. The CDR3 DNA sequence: TGCGCCAGCAGTCCCGGGACAGGGAACTATGGCTACACCTTC. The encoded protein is CASSPGTGNYGYTF.